Below, 9 T cell receptor beta chains from the same sample are listed, as sequenced in a study of response to subunit inactivated influenza vaccine. TCRdb ran MiXCR on the RT-PCR reads and lists one entry per CDR3 protein. The table includes some 180,000 distinct CDR3 sequences, around 9.2% detected once. Sample: non-naive T cells sorted from PBMCs, taken on the day of vaccination. The source is a man in his fifties or sixties who received an inactivated influenza vaccine.

The table lists this clonotype with a few counts. The chain combines TRBV20-1 with TRBJ1-6; D not resolved. This CDR3 has 15 residues. Germline CDR1 DFQATT, CDR2 SNEGSKA (reference sequence). V gave up 4 bases and J gave up 2 bases, with 12 bases separating them. The CDR3 loop reads CSATGPRTYNSPLHF. DNA for the CDR3: TGCAGTGCTACCGGACCAAGGACCTATAATTCACCCCTCCACTTT.

The chain couples TRBV28 to TRBJ2-2, with D maybe TRBD1 (6 bases). V gave up 7 bases and J gave up 6 bases, with 30 bases separating them. The CDR3 runs to 19 residues. Germline lookup yields CDR1 MDHEN and CDR2 SYDVKM. CDR3 sequence (DNA): TGTGCCAGCACTGTGGGTACAGGGTCGGTGATAAAGGTTGCCGGGGAGCTGTTTTTT. Residues: CASTVGTGSVIKVAGELFF.

This clonotype was seen repeatedly, ten times or more. CDR3 sequence (DNA): TGTGCCACCAGTGATCCTTCCATGGGGTTACATCAGCCCCAGCATTTT. Translating it yields CATSDPSMGLHQPQHF. The chain employs TRBV24-1 and TRBJ1-5; D gene uncertain. Trimming cost V 3 bases and J 5 bases, with 16 bases left between them. The CDR3 has 16 residues. Germline V gene data show CDR1 as KGHDR and CDR2 as SFDVKD.

This clonotype has more than one count but fewer than ten. The chain uses TRBV14 and TRBJ2-7; no clear D. This CDR3 region has 13 residues. CDR1 is SGHDN and CDR2 is FVKESK in the germline V gene. Trimming pared 2 bases from V and 2 bases from J, leaving 7 bases between. CDR3 nucleotides: TGTGCCAGCAGCCAAACAGTAGCCTACGAGCAGTACTTC. As protein: CASSQTVAYEQYF.

In its sample, this clonotype was seen many times. The J gene is TRBJ2-5, the V gene TRBV5-1, with 9 bases matching TRBD2. This CDR3 has 16 residues. The ends lost 6 bases at V and 2 bases at J; junction bases unmatched: 11. Germline V CDR1 and CDR2: SGHRS, YFSETQ. In DNA form, the CDR3 reads TGCGCCAGCACATTTGGAACTAGCGGGCTTCAAGAGACCCAGTACTTC. Its translation: CASTFGTSGLQETQYF.

This clonotype was seen ten or more times. The chain links TRBV7-2 to TRBJ2-5; D might be TRBD2 (7 bases). The CDR3 sequence is 15 residues long. The ends were cut back, 2 bases at V and 3 bases at J, with 13 bases in the middle. Germline CDR1 SGHTA, CDR2 FQGNSA. The CDR3 sequence is CASSLYGGAEETQYF. The CDR3 DNA follows: TGTGCCAGCAGCTTATATGGGGGGGCGGAAGAGACCCAGTACTTC. Full variable domain (rest looked up from reference TRBV7-2 and TRBJ2-5): GAGVSQSPSNKVTEKGKDVELRCDPISGHTALYWYRQSLGQGLEFLIYFQGNSAPDKSGLPSDRFSAERTGGSVSTLTIQRTQQEDSAVYLCASSLYGGAEETQYFGPGTRLLVL.

This clonotype was observed at least ten times. V and J are TRBV7-9 and TRBJ2-1, with D possibly being TRBD2 (7 bases). CDR1 and CDR2 (germline): SEHNR, FQNEAQ (reference sequence). V was shortened by 0 bases and J by 5 bases, with 8 bases between the two germline ends. The CDR3 length is 14 residues. The CDR3, as DNA: TGTGCCAGCAGCTTAGCGGGGGGGCACAATGAGCAGTTCTTC. Translation gives CASSLAGGHNEQFF.

This clonotype was seen only a few times. V is TRBV29-1 and J is TRBJ2-3, with 7 bases fitting TRBD2. With 4 bases clipped from V and 3 bases from J, the junction kept 10 bases outside the gene matches. Germline CDR1 reads SQVTM; CDR2 reads ANQGSEA. This CDR3 region has 15 residues. CDR3 DNA sequence: TGCAGCGTTGGGGGGGGTCGTGGTGGGACAGATACGCAGTATTTT. This translates into CSVGGGRGGTDTQYF.

V gene TRBV5-1 combines with J gene TRBJ2-3; 8 positions agree with TRBD2. V lost 0 bases and J lost 1; bases outside the gene matches: 10. In germline, CDR1 is SGHRS, CDR2 YFSETQ. The length of the CDR3 is 18 residues. CDR3 region: CASSLETGLAGGTDTQYF. CDR3 DNA: TGCGCCAGCAGCTTGGAGACTGGACTAGCCGGGGGCACAGATACGCAGTATTTT.